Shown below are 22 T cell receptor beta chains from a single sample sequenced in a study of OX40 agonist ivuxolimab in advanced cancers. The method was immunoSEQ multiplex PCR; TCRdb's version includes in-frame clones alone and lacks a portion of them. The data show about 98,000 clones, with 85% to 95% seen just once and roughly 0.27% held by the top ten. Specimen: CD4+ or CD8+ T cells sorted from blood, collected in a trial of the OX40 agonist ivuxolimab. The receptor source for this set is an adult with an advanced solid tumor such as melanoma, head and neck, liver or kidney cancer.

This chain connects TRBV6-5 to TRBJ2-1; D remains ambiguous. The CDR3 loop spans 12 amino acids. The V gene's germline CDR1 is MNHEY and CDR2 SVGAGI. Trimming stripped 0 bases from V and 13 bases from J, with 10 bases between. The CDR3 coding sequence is TGTGCCAGCAGTTACTCTCTTCTCCAACAGTTCTTC. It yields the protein CASSYSLLQQFF.

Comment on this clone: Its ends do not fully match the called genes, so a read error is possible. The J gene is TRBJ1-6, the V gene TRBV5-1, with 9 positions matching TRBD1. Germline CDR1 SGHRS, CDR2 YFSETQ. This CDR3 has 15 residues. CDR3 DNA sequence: TGTGCCAGCAGCTTGGAACAGGGGGCCCGGTCACCCCTCCACTTT. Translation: CASSLEQGARSPLHF.

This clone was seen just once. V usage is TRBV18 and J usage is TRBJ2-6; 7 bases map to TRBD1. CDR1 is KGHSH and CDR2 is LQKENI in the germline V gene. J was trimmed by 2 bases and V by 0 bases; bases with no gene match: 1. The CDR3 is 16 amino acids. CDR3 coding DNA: TGTGCCAGCTCACCACCGGGACAGCCTGGGGCCAACGTCCTGACTTTC. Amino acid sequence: CASSPPGQPGANVLTF. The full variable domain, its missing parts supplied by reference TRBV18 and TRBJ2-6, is NAGVMQNPRHLVRRRGQEARLRCSPMKGHSHVYWYRQLPEEGLKFMVYLQKENIIDESGMPKERFSAEFPKEGPSILRIQQVVRGDSAAYFCASSPPGQPGANVLTFGAGSRLTVL.

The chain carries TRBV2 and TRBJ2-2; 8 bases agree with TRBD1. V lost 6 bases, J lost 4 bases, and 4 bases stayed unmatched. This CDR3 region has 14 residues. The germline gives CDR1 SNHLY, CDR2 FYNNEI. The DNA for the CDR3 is TGTGCCAGCAGAAAACAGGGGGGCACCGGGGAGCTGTTTTTT. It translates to CASRKQGGTGELFF.

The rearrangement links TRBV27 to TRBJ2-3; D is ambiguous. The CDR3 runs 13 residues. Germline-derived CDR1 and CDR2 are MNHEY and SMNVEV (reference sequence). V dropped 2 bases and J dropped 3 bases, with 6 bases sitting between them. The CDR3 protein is CASSLVRTDTQYF. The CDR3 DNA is TGTGCCAGCAGTTTAGTTAGGACAGATACGCAGTATTTT.

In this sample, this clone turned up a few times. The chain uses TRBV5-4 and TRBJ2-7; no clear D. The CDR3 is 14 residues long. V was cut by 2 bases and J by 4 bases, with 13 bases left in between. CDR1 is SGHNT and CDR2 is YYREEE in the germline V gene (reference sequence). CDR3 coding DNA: TGTGCCAGCAGCTTATCTACGGGTAGTTACGAGCAGTACTTC. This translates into CASSLSTGSYEQYF.

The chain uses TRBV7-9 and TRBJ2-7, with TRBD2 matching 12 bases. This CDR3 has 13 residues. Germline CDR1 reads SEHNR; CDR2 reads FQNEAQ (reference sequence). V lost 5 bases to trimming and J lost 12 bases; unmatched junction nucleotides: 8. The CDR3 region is CASSPGTSGWLYV. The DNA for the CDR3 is TGTGCCAGCAGCCCCGGGACTAGCGGGTGGCTGTACGTC.

CDR3 residues: CASNRQGGWNYGYTF. The CDR3 nucleotides read TGTGCCAGCAATAGACAGGGGGGATGGAACTATGGCTACACCTTC. The chain has TRBV6-1 and TRBJ1-2, with 9 bases lining up with TRBD1. The germline CDR1 and CDR2 sequences are MNHNS and SASEGT. This CDR3 region has 15 residues. V lost 7 bases, J lost 2 bases, and 8 bases stayed unmatched.

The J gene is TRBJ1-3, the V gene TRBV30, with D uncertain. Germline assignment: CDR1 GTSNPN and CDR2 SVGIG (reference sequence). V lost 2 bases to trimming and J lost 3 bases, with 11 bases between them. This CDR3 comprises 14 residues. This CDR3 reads CAWSSIQIGNTIYF. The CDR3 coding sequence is TGTGCCTGGAGTTCTATCCAAATTGGAAACACCATATATTTT.

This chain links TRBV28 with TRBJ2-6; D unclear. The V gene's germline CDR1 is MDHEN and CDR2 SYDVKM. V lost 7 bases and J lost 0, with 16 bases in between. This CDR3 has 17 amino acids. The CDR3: CASTIESEYSGANVLTF. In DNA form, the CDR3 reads TGTGCCAGCACTATAGAGTCGGAGTACTCTGGGGCCAACGTCCTGACTTTC.

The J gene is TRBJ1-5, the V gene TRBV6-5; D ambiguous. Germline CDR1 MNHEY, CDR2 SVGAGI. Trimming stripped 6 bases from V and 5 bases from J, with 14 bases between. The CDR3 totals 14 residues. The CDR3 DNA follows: TGTGCCAGCAGCCGTAACCCTTCCGATCAGCCCCAGCATTTT. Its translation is CASSRNPSDQPQHF.

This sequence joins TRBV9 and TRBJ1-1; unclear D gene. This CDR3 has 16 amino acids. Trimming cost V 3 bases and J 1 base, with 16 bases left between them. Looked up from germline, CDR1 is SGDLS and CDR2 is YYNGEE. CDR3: CASSARGAAQNTEAFF. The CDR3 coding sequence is TGTGCCAGCAGCGCACGGGGTGCAGCACAGAACACTGAAGCTTTCTTT.

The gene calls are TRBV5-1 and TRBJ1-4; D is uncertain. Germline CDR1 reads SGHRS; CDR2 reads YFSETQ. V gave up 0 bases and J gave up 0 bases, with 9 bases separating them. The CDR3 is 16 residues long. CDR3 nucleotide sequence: TGCGCCAGCAGCTTGGGGGCGGGTGCAACTAATGAAAAACTGTTTTTT. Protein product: CASSLGAGATNEKLFF.

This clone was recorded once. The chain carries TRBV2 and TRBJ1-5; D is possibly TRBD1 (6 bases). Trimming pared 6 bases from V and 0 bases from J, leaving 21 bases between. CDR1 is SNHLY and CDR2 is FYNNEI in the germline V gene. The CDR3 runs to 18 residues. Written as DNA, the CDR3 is TGTGCCAGCAGCGGAAGAGTGGGACACTCGTATAGCAATCAGCCCCAGCATTTT. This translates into CASSGRVGHSYSNQPQHF.

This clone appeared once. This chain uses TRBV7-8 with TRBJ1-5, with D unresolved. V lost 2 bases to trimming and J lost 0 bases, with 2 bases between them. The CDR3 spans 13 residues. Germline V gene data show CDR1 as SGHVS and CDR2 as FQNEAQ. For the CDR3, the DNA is TGTGCCAGCAGCTTAAATAGCAATCAGCCCCAGCATTTT. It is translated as CASSLNSNQPQHF.

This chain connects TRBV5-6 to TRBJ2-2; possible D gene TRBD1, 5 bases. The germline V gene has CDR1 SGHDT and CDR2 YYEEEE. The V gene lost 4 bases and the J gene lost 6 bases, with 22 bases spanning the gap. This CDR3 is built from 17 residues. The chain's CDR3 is CASSQGGTVTWAGELFF. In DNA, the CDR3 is TGTGCCAGCAGCCAGGGCGGAACAGTCACATGGGCCGGGGAGCTGTTTTTT.

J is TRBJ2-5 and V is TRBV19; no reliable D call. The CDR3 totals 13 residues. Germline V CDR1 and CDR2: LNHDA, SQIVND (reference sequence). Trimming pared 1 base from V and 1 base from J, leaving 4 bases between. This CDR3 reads CASSIVSQETQYF. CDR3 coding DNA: TGTGCCAGTAGTATAGTTTCCCAAGAGACCCAGTACTTC.

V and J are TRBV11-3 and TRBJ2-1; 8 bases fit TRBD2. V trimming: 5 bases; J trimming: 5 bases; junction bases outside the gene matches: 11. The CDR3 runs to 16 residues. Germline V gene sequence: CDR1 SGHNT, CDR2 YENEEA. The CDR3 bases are TGTGCCAGCAGCCCCCGGTCGGGAGGGCCCCACAATGAGCAGTTCTTC. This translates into CASSPRSGGPHNEQFF. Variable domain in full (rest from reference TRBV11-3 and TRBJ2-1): EAGVVQSPRYKIIEKKQPVAFWCNPISGHNTLYWYLQNLGQGPELLIRYENEEAVDDSQLPKDRFSAERLKGVDSTLKIQPAELGDSAVYLCASSPRSGGPHNEQFFGPGTRLTVL.

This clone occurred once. Here the CDR3 reads CASSRSTANYGYTF. In nucleotides, the CDR3 is TGTGCCAGCAGCCGATCGACGGCAAACTATGGCTACACCTTC. V is TRBV11-2 and J is TRBJ1-2; D unclear. From germline, CDR1 is SGHAT and CDR2 FQNNGV. The V gene lost 5 bases and the J gene lost 2 bases, with 12 bases spanning the gap. This CDR3 region has 14 residues.

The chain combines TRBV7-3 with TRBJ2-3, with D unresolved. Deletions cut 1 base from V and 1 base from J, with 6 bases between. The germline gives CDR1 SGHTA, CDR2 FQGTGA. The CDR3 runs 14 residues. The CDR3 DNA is TGTGCCAGCAGCTTAATGGCGGGCACAGATACGCAGTATTTT. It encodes CASSLMAGTDTQYF.

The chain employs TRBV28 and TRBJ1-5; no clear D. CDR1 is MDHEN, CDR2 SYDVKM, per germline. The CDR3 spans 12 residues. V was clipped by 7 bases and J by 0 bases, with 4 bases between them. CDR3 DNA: TGTGCCAGCAAAGGTAGCAATCAGCCCCAGCATTTT. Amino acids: CASKGSNQPQHF.

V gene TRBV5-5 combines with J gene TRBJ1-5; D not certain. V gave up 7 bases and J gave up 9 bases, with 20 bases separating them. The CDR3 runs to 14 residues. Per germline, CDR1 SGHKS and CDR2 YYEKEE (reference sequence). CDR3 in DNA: TGTGCCAGCCAGGCGGCCGGTGGAGTATGGCCCCAGCATTTT. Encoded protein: CASQAAGGVWPQHF.